The 12 T cell receptor beta chains given below trace back to one sample, sequenced in a study of T cells in localized non-small cell lung cancer. The table came from immunoSEQ multiplex PCR; TCRdb's copy has only in-frame clones and leaves some out. The data contain about 10,000 clones, around 30% of them singletons. The source was lung tumor tissue, collected before any cancer treatment. The origin of the receptors is a man aged 35 to 69 with stage I lung adenocarcinoma.

This clone was observed a handful of times. The chain couples TRBV11-3 to TRBJ2-5; either TRBD1 or TRBD2 may supply D (6 bases each). This CDR3 is 16 amino acids long. Trimming stripped 4 bases from V and 0 bases from J, with 15 bases between. Germline V gene sequence: CDR1 SGHNT, CDR2 YENEEA. The CDR3 region has the DNA TGTGCCAGCAGCTCAACGGGGGCAGGGAACCAAGAGACCCAGTACTTC. It specifies CASSSTGAGNQETQYF. The whole variable domain, filled in from reference TRBV11-3 and TRBJ2-5, reads EAGVVQSPRYKIIEKKQPVAFWCNPISGHNTLYWYLQNLGQGPELLIRYENEEAVDDSQLPKDRFSAERLKGVDSTLKIQPAELGDSAVYLCASSSTGAGNQETQYFGPGTRLLVL.

This clone was observed a handful of times. The chain has TRBV2 and TRBJ1-4; D is ambiguous. V lost 6 bases to trimming and J lost 5 bases, with 13 bases between them. The CDR3 runs to 14 residues. The germline V gene has CDR1 SNHLY and CDR2 FYNNEI. As DNA, the CDR3 is TGTGCCAGCAGGCGGGAGGGTGGGAATGAAAAACTGTTTTTT. Translation gives CASRREGGNEKLFF.

The CDR3 bases are TGTGCCAGTAGTATGTCCAGGGGCCAGCCCCAGCATTTT. Amino acids: CASSMSRGQPQHF. The chain combines TRBV19 with TRBJ1-5; a possible D gene is TRBD1 (6 bases). CDR1 LNHDA and CDR2 SQIVND come from the germline V gene (reference sequence). The CDR3 contains 13 residues. V was trimmed by 3 bases and J by 7 bases, leaving 10 bases between them.

The chain carries TRBV6-8 and TRBJ1-5; the D is unclear. The germline gives CDR1 MNHGY, CDR2 SAAAGT. V was trimmed by 0 bases and J by 0 bases, leaving 9 bases between them. This CDR3 is built from 16 residues. CDR3 in DNA: TGTGCCAGCAGTTACTCTCGACTAGATAGCAATCAGCCCCAGCATTTT. As protein: CASSYSRLDSNQPQHF.

The CDR3 bases are TGTGCCAGCGGGGGTTGGGGGCCGCAGTATTTT. Residues: CASGGWGPQYF. The chain carries TRBV6-7 and TRBJ2-3, with D possibly TRBD1 on 6 matching bases. TRBV6-7 is an ORF, and what it does is uncertain. V lost 8 bases and J lost 10, with 13 bases in between. The CDR3 runs to 11 residues.

This clone has a handful of counts. V and J are TRBV18 and TRBJ1-4; D is unresolved. V was clipped by 2 bases and J by 5 bases, with 12 bases between them. Germline V lookup: CDR1 KGHSH, CDR2 LQKENI. CDR3 length equals 15 residues. The CDR3 DNA reads as TGTGCCAGCTCACCATTCACAGAAGAAAATGAAAAACTGTTTTTT. It yields the protein CASSPFTEENEKLFF.

This sequence joins TRBV11-3 and TRBJ2-7; 8 positions agree with TRBD1. Trimming removed 3 bases from V and 6 bases from J; junction bases left unmatched: 13. The CDR3 has 16 amino acids. Germline lookup yields CDR1 SGHNT and CDR2 YENEEA. The CDR3 region has the DNA TGTGCCAGCAGCTTTGGCTCAGGGGGCGCGGGATCCGAGCAGTACTTC. Translated, it gives CASSFGSGGAGSEQYF.

The J gene is TRBJ1-1, the V gene TRBV6-8; possible D gene TRBD1, 5 bases. Per the germline V gene, CDR1 is MNHGY and CDR2 is SAAAGT. The CDR3 extends over 17 amino acids. V gave up 2 bases and J gave up 4 bases, with 20 bases separating them. CDR3 DNA: TGTGCCAGCAGTTACGGGACCGGCTTTAGGTCAACCACTGAAGCTTTCTTT. Translation: CASSYGTGFRSTTEAFF.

This clone was counted between two and nine times. The chain is built from TRBV9 and TRBJ2-1, with a tentative D call TRBD1 (5 bases). V dropped 3 bases and J dropped 7 bases, with 17 bases sitting between them. The CDR3 totals 15 residues. The germline V gene encodes CDR1 SGDLS and CDR2 YYNGEE. The CDR3 loop reads CASSAIQAPGNEQFF. The CDR3, as DNA: TGTGCCAGCAGCGCGATCCAGGCACCAGGGAATGAGCAGTTCTTC.

The chain has TRBV9 and TRBJ1-1, with TRBD1 as a possible D gene (6 bases). This CDR3 has 16 amino acids. The V gene's germline CDR1 is SGDLS and CDR2 YYNGEE. Trimming took 0 bases from V and 0 from J, leaving 12 bases between them. CDR3 sequence (DNA): TGTGCCAGCAGCGTAGTCAGGGGCCACATGAACACTGAAGCTTTCTTT. The encoded protein is CASSVVRGHMNTEAFF.

This chain uses TRBV5-1 with TRBJ2-1, with a possible D match to TRBD1 (6 bases). V gave up 4 bases and J gave up 3 bases, with 20 bases separating them. This CDR3 has 17 residues. The germline gives CDR1 SGHRS, CDR2 YFSETQ. CDR3 sequence: CASSPGPRGGDYNEQFF. DNA of the CDR3: TGCGCCAGCAGCCCGGGTCCCAGGGGCGGTGACTACAATGAGCAGTTCTTC.

V is TRBV4-1 and J is TRBJ1-4; the D gene is possibly TRBD1 (5 bases). The CDR3 is made up of 17 amino acids. V lost 0 bases and J 8 bases, leaving 19 bases between the germline ends. Germline loops: CDR1 MGHRA, CDR2 YSYEKL. The CDR3: CASSQDPRTEAGEKLFF. The CDR3 DNA sequence: TGCGCCAGCAGCCAAGATCCCCGAACCGAGGCAGGGGAAAAACTGTTTTTT.